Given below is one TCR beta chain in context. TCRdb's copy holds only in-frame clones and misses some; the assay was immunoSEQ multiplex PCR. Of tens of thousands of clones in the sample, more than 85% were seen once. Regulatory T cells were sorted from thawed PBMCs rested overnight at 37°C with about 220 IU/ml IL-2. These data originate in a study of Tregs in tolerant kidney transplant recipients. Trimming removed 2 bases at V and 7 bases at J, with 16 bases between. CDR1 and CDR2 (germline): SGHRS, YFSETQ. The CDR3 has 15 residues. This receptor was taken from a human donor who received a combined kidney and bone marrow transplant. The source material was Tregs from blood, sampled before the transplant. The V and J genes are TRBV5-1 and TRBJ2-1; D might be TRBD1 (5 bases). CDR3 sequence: CASSFSPGSENEQFF. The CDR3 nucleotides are TGCGCCAGCAGCTTCAGTCCAGGGTCCGAAAATGAGCAGTTCTTC.